The clone carrying this T cell receptor beta chain was picked up a small number of times. Indicated treatment: oral pan-JAK inhibitor, 5-10 mg twice daily. The data stem from a study of CD8+ T cells in alopecia areata. Trimming took 0 bases from V and 1 from J, leaving 10 bases between them. This CDR3 spans 14 amino acids. The germline CDR1 and CDR2 sequences are SQVTM and ANQGSEA. After isolation, RNA underwent reverse transcription to generate cDNA as the sequencing template. The table came from immunoSEQ multiplex PCR; TCRdb's copy has only in-frame clones and leaves some out. The table includes 95,000 to 100,000 clones, about 61% detected once.

This sequence joins TRBV29-1 and TRBJ2-7; D gene uncertain. This clonotype was sampled from a human donor with alopecia areata. The source was CD8+ T cells sorted from blood, collected between weeks 55 and 65, from a patient treated with tofacitinib. The CDR3, as DNA: TGCAGCGTTGAAGATCGGCTGGTTTCCTACGAGCAGTACTTC. Its translation is CSVEDRLVSYEQYF.